The clone carrying this T cell receptor beta chain has only a few counts. Its antigen remains unknown. This specimen belongs to a study of identical twins. The CDR3 is made up of 17 amino acids. Germline V gene data show CDR1 as MNHEY and CDR2 as SMNVEV (reference sequence). V was shortened by 8 bases and J by 4 bases, with 26 bases between the two germline ends. Broader study findings: Zero-insertion analyses might be partly confounded by invariant T cells like MAIT and iNKT. Twins' excess sharing was less marked for out-of-frame beta sequences.

A universal primer site arose from template switching, and cDNA bore unique molecular identifiers. TCRdb used MiXCR to reprocess the 5' RACE reads, holding one entry per CDR3 protein. The table has 1.5 million to 2 million distinct CDR3 sequences, about 31% seen once; the top ten hold roughly 0.3%. The chain is built from TRBV27 and TRBJ1-2, with D possibly matching TRBD1 (6 bases). Sequencing was done on a sample of cord blood. The clonotype originates from a newborn girl in good health. The CDR3 loop reads CASGFLQTGGKSYGYTF. The CDR3 coding sequence is TGTGCCAGCGGATTCCTACAGACAGGCGGAAAGAGCTATGGCTACACCTTC.